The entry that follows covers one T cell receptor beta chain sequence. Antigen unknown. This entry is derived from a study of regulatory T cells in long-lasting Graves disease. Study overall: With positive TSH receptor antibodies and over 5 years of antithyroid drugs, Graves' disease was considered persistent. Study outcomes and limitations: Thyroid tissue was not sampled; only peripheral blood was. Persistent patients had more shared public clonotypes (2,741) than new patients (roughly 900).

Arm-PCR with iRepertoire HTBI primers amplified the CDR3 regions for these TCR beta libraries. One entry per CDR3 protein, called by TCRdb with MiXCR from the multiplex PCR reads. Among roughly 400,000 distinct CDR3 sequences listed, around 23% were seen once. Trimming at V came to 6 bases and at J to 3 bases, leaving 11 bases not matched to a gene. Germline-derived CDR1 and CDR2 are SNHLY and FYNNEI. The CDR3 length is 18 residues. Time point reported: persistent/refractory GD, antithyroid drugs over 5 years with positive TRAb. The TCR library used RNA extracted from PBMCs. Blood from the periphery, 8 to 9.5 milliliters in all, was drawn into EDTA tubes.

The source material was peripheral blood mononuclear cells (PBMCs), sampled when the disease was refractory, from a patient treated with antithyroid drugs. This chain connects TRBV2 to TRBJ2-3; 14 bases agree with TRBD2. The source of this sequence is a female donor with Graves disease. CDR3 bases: TGTGCCAGCAGAGATCCGGTGGGACTAGCGGGAGTGACAGATACGCAGTATTTT. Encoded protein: CASRDPVGLAGVTDTQYF.